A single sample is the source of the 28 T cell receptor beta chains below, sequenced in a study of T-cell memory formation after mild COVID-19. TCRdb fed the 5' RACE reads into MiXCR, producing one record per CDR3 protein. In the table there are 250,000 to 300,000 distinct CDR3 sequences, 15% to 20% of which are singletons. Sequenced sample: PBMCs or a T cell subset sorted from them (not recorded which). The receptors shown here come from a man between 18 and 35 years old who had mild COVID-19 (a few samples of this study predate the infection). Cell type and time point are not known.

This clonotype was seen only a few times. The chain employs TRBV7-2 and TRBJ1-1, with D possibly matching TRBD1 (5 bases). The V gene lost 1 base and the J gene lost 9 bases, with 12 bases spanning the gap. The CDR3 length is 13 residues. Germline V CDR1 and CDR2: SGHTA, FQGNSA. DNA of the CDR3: TGTGCCAGCAGCTTAGAAGTCAGGGTTCAAGCTTTCTTT. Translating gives CASSLEVRVQAFF.

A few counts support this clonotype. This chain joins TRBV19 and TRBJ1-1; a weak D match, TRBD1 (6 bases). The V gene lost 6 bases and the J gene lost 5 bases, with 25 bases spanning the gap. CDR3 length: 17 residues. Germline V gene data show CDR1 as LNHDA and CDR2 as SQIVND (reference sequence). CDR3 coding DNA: TGTGCCAGTAGCCAAACCACGGGACAATTTCGTAAGACTGAAGCTTTCTTT. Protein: CASSQTTGQFRKTEAFF.

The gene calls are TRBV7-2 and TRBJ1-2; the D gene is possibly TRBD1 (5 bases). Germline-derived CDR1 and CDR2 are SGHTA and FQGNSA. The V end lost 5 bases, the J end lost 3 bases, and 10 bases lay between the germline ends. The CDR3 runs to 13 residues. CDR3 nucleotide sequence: TGTGCCAGCAGCCCTGGGACCTACTATGGCTACACCTTC. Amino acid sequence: CASSPGTYYGYTF.

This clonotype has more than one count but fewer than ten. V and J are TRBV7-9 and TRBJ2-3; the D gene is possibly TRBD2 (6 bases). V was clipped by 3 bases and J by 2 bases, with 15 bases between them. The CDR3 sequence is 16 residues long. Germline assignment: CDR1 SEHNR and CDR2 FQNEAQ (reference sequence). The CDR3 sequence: CASSLGVAGFTDTQYF. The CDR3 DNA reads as TGTGCCAGCAGCTTGGGGGTGGCGGGATTCACAGATACGCAGTATTTT. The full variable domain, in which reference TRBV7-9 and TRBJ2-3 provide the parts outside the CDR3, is DTGVSQNPRHKITKRGQNVTFRCDPISEHNRLYWYRQTLGQGPEFLTYFQNEAQLEKSRLLSDRFSAERPKGSFSTLEIQRTEQGDSAMYLCASSLGVAGFTDTQYFGPGTRLTVL.

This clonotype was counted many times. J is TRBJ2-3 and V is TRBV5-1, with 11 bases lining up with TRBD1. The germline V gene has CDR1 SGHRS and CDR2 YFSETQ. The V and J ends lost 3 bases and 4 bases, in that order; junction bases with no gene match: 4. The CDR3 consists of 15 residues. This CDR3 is CASSSGQGAPDTQYF. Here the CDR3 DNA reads TGCGCCAGCAGCTCCGGACAGGGGGCCCCAGATACGCAGTATTTT. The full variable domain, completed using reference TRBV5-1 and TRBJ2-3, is KAGVTQTPRYLIKTRGQQVTLSCSPISGHRSVSWYQQTPGQGLQFLFEYFSETQRNKGNFPGRFSGRQFSNSRSEMNVSTLELGDSALYLCASSSGQGAPDTQYFGPGTRLTVL.

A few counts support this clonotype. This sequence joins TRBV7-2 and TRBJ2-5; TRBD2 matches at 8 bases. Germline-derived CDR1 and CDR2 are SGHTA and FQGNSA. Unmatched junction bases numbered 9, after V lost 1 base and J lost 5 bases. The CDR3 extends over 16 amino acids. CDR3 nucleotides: TGTGCCAGCAGCTTAGATTCCGGGGGGGGATGGGAGACCCAGTACTTC. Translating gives CASSLDSGGGWETQYF.

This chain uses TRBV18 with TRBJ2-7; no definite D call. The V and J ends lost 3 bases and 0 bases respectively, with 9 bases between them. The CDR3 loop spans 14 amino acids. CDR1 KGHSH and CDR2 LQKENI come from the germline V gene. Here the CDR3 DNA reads TGTGCCAGCTCACCGAATCGAGACTCCTACGAGCAGTACTTC. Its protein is CASSPNRDSYEQYF.

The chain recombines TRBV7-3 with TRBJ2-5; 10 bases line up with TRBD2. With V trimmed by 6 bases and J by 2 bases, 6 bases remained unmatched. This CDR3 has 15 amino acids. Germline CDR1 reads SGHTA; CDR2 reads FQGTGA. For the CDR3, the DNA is TGTGCCAGCAGGGAGAGCGGGGGGGTTCAAGAGACCCAGTACTTC. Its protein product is CASRESGGVQETQYF. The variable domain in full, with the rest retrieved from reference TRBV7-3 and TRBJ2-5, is GAGVSQTPSNKVTEKGKYVELRCDPISGHTALYWYRQSLGQGPEFLIYFQGTGAADDSGLPNDRFFAVRPEGSVSTLKIQRTERGDSAVYLCASRESGGVQETQYFGPGTRLLVL.

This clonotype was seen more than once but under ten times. The CDR3 region is CASSLAVYQETQYF. The CDR3 region has the DNA TGTGCCAGCAGTTTGGCGGTTTACCAAGAGACCCAGTACTTC. The chain employs TRBV12-3 or TRBV12-4 and TRBJ2-5; D not resolved. With 3 bases removed from V and 0 bases from J, the gap between germline ends came to 8 bases. This CDR3 has 14 residues.

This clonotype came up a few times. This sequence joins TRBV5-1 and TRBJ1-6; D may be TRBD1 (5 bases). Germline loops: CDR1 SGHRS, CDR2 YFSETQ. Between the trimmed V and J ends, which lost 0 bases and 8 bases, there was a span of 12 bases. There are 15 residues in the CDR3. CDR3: CASSLVAGTDSPLHF. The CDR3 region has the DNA TGCGCCAGCAGCTTGGTAGCAGGGACGGATTCACCCCTCCACTTT. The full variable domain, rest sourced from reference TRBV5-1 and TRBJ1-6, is KAGVTQTPRYLIKTRGQQVTLSCSPISGHRSVSWYQQTPGQGLQFLFEYFSETQRNKGNFPGRFSGRQFSNSRSEMNVSTLELGDSALYLCASSLVAGTDSPLHFGNGTRLTVT.

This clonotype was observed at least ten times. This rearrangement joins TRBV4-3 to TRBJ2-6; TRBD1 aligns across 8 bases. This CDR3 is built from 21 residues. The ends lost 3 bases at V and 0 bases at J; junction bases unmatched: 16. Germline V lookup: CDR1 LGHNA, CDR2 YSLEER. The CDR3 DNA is TGCGCCAGCAGCCACCAAATAGGACAGGGCGTCACCTACTCTGGGGCCAACGTCCTGACTTTC. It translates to CASSHQIGQGVTYSGANVLTF.

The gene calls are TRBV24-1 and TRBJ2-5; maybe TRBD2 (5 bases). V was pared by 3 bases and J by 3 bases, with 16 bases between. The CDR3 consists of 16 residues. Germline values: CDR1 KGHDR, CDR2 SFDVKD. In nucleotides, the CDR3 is TGTGCCACCAGTGATCTTGTCGCGGGCGCTGAAGAGACCCAGTACTTC. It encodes CATSDLVAGAEETQYF.

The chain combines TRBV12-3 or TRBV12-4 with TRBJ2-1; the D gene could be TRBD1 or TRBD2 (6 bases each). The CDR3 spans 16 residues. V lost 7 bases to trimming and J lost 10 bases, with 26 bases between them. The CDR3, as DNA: TGTGCCAGCACCGATTCGGGGGCCCCACATGAAGGCGAGCAGTTCTTC. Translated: CASTDSGAPHEGEQFF.

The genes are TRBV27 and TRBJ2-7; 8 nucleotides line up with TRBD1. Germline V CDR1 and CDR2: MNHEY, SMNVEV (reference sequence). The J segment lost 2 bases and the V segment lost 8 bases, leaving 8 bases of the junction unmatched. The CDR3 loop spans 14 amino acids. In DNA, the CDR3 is TGTGCCAGCGCGCGGACAGGGCCACCCTACGAGCAGTACTTC. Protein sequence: CASARTGPPYEQYF.

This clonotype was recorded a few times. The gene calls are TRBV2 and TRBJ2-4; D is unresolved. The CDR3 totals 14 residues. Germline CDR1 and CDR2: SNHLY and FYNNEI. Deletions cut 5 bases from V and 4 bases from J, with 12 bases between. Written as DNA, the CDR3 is TGTGCCAGCAGTCAGACAACTTTAAAAAACATTCAGTACTTC. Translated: CASSQTTLKNIQYF.

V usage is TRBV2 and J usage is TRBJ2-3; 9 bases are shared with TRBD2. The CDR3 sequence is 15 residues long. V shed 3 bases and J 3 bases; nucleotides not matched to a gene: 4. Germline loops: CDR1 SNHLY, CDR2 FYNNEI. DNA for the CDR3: TGTGCCAGCAGTGACGGACTAGCGTTGACAGATACGCAGTATTTT. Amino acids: CASSDGLALTDTQYF.

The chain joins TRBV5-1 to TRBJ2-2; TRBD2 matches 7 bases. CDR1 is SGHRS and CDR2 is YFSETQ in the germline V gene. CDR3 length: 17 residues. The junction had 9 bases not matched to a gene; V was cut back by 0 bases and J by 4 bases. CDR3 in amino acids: CASSLVTLVAGTGELFF. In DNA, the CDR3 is TGCGCCAGCAGCTTGGTCACGTTGGTAGCGGGCACCGGGGAGCTGTTTTTT.

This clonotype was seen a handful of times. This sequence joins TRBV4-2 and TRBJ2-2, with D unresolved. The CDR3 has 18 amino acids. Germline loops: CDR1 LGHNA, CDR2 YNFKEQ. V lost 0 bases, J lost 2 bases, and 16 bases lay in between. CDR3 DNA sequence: TGTGCCAGCAGCCAAGACGGAGAACTAACAAGTAACACCGGGGAGCTGTTTTTT. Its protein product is CASSQDGELTSNTGELFF.

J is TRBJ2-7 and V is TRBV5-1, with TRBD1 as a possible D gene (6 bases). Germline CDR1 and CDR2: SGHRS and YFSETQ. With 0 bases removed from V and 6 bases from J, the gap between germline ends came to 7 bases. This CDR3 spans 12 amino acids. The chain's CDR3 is CASSLGGREQYF. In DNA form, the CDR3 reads TGCGCCAGCAGCTTGGGGGGGCGCGAGCAGTACTTC.

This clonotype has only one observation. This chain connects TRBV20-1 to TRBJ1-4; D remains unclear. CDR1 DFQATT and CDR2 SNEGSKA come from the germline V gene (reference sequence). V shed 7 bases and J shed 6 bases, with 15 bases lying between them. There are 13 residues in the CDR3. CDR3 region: CSVPRQLDEKLFF. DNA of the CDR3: TGCAGTGTCCCGCGGCAGTTGGATGAAAAACTGTTTTTT.

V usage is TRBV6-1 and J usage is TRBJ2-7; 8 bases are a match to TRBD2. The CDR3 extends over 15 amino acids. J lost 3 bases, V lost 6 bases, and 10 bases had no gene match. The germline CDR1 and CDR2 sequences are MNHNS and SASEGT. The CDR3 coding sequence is TGTGCCAGCAGCGCCCTGACTAGCGCCGGCTACGAGCAGTACTTC. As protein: CASSALTSAGYEQYF.

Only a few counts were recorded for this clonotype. Written as DNA, the CDR3 is TGTGCCACCAAGCCCCAGGGGACTCAGCCCCAGCATTTT. This sequence encodes CATKPQGTQPQHF. V is TRBV19 and J is TRBJ1-5; maybe TRBD1 (6 bases). Per germline, CDR1 LNHDA and CDR2 SQIVND (reference sequence). V was cut by 10 bases and J by 6 bases, with 16 bases left in between. This CDR3 contains 13 residues.

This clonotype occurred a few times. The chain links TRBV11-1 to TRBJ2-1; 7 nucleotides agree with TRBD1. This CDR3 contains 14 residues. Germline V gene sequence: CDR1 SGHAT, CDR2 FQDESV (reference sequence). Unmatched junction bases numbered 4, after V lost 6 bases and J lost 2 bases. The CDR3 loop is CASSPGTAYNEQFF. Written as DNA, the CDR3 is TGTGCCAGCAGTCCCGGGACAGCCTACAATGAGCAGTTCTTC.

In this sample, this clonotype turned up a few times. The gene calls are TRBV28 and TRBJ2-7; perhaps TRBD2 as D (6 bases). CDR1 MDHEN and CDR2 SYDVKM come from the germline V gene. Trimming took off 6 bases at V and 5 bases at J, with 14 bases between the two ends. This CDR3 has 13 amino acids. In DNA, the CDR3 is TGTGCCAGCAGGCCCCGGGGGTACCACGAGCAGTACGTC. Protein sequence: CASRPRGYHEQYV.

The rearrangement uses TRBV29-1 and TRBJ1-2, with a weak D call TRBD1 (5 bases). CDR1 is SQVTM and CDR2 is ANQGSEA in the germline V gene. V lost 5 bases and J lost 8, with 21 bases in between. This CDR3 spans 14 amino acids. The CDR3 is CSVPGGYSAGGYTF. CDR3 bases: TGCAGCGTTCCCGGGGGTTACTCCGCGGGCGGCTACACCTTC.

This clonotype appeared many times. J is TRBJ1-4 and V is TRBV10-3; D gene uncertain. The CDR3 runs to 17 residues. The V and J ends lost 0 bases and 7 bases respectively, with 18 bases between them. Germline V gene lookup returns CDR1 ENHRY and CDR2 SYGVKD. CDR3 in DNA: TGTGCCATCAGTGAGTCGACGCGGCACCCGTGGATTGAAAAACTGTTTTTT. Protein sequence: CAISESTRHPWIEKLFF.

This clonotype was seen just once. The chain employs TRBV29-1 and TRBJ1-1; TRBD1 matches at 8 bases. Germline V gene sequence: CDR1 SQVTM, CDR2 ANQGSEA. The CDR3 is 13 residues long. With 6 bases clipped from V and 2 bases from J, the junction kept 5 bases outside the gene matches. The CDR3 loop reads CSVGGTGNTEAFF. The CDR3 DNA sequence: TGCAGCGTGGGGGGGACAGGAAACACTGAAGCTTTCTTT. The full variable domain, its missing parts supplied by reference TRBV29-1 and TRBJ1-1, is SAVISQKPSRDICQRGTSLTIQCQVDSQVTMMFWYRQQPGQSLTLIATANQGSEATYESGFVIDKFPISRPNLTFSTLTVSNMSPEDSSIYLCSVGGTGNTEAFFGQGTRLTVV.

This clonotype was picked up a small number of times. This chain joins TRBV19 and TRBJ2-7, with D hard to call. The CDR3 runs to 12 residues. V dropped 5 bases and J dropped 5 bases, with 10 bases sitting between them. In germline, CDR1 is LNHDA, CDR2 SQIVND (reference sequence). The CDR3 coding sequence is TGTGCCAGTAGTGAAAGGACGAACGAGCAGTACTTC. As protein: CASSERTNEQYF. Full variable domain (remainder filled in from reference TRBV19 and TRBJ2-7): DGGITQSPKYLFRKEGQNVTLSCEQNLNHDAMYWYRQDPGQGLRLIYYSQIVNDFQKGDIAEGYSVSREKKESFPLTVTSAQKNPTAFYLCASSERTNEQYFGPGTRLTVT.